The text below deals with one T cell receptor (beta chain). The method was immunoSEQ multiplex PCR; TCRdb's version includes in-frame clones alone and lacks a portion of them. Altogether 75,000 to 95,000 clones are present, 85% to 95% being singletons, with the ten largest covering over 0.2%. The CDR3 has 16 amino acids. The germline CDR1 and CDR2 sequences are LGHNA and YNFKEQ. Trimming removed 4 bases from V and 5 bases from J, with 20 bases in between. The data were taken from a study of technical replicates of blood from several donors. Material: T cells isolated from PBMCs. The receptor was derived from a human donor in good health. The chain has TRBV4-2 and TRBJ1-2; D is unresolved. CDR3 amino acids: CASSPPTTTFLYGYTF. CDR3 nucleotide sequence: TGTGCCAGCAGCCCGCCAACCACGACATTCCTTTATGGCTACACCTTC.